The source of this T cell receptor beta chain is a study of cytomegalovirus exposure and HLA in healthy donors. The study's findings and limits: 164 TCR beta chains were listed as cytomegalovirus-associated. In vitro checks showed that a few CMV-associated chains really do target CMV antigens.

As regards this clone: The antigen is not known.

Donors came from a validation cohort of 90 to 150 subjects, distinct from the first 666-subject cohort. Germline-derived CDR1 and CDR2 are LGHNA and YNFKEQ. Between the trimmed V and J ends, which lost 4 bases and 0 bases, there was a span of 13 bases. The CDR3 spans 17 residues. The repertoire was sequenced with immunoSEQ multiplex PCR; TCRdb's copy has only in-frame clones and lacks some. This sample has about 130,000 clones; roughly 87% occur once, and the top ten carry about 1.1%. Sequencing was performed on PBMCs. This chain uses TRBV4-2 with TRBJ2-6; maybe TRBD1 (8 bases). This TCR came from a woman between 18 and 30 years old in good health and CMV-seronegative. The CDR3 region has the DNA TGTGCCAGCAGCCGGGGAGGGACAGGCTCTGGGGCCAACGTCCTGACTTTC. This sequence encodes CASSRGGTGSGANVLTF.